These T cell receptor beta chains were read from a single sample in a study of Ad26.COV2.S vaccination and SARS-CoV-2 variants. TCRdb's table, derived via immunoSEQ multiplex PCR, lists solely in-frame clones and lacks some. The sample contains about 400,000 clones, around nine tenths of which appear only once. The starting material was peripheral blood, obtained in a trial of Ad26.COV2.S vaccine versus placebo. The receptors stem from a person between 18 and 65 years old who received the Ad26.COV2.S COVID-19 vaccine or a placebo. The CDR3 runs from the conserved cysteine through the conserved F or W. D genes are given only for firm matches. Clone size appears in some rows only: once, few, many, or a class for an expanded clone.

V,J,size,D,CDR3,DNA
TRBV19,TRBJ2-7,few,TRBD2,CASSTAGARYEQYF,TGTGCCAGTAGTACAGCGGGAGCCCGCTACGAGCAGTACTTC
TRBV19,TRBJ2-1,-,TRBD2,CASSMGGSAGVGNEQFF,TGTGCCAGTAGTATGGGGGGAAGCGCGGGAGTCGGCAATGAGCAGTTCTTC
TRBV3-1/TRBV3-2,TRBJ2-4,-,TRBD1,CASSLPGQGRNIQYF,TGTGCCAGCAGCCTACCGGGACAGGGCAGAAACATTCAGTACTTC
TRBV11-2,TRBJ2-7,-,-,CASSPRERASYEQYF,TGTGCCAGCAGCCCCCGGGAGCGGGCTTCCTACGAGCAGTACTTC
TRBV19,TRBJ1-5,-,-,CASSVGGSQPQHF,TGTGCCAGTAGTGTCGGGGGTAGTCAGCCCCAGCATTTT
TRBV11-3,TRBJ2-7,-,TRBD1,CASSLTGFDEQYF,TGTGCCAGCAGCTTGACAGGGTTCGACGAGCAGTACTTC
TRBV7-9,TRBJ2-1,few,TRBD2,CASSSPRGVGIAGGSEQFF,TGTGCCAGCAGCTCTCCCCGGGGGGTTGGGATAGCGGGAGGCAGTGAGCAGTTCTTC
TRBV9,TRBJ1-2,-,TRBD1,CASSSSDRGVDYGYTF,TGTGCCAGCAGCAGCTCGGACAGGGGAGTTGACTATGGCTACACCTTC
TRBV5-1,TRBJ2-7,-,-,CASSFGAGDPYEQYF,TGCGCCAGCAGCTTCGGAGCAGGGGATCCCTACGAGCAGTACTTC
TRBV28,TRBJ2-1,-,-,CASRETRVEQFF,TGTGCCAGCAGGGAGACCAGGGTGGAGCAGTTCTTC
TRBV18,TRBJ2-1,-,TRBD2,CASSPPGLAGSSYNEQFF,TGTGCCAGCTCACCCCCGGGACTAGCGGGGAGCTCCTACAATGAGCAGTTCTTC
TRBV3-1/TRBV3-2,TRBJ1-6,-,-,CASSRTDSYNSPLHF,TGTGCCAGCAGCCGGACGGACTCCTATAATTCACCCCTCCACTTT
TRBV5-5,TRBJ2-4,once,TRBD2,CASSLEPSGGFGKNIQYF,TGTGCCAGCAGCTTGGAGCCTAGCGGTGGATTTGGCAAAAACATTCAGTACTTC
TRBV28,TRBJ1-2,-,TRBD1,CARSTGGGGYTF,TGTGCCCGCAGTACAGGGGGCGGTGGCTACACCTTC
TRBV5-4,TRBJ2-2,-,TRBD2,CASSLGASGGPNTGELFF,TGTGCCAGCAGCTTGGGGGCTAGCGGGGGCCCGAACACCGGGGAGCTGTTTTTT
TRBV30,TRBJ1-2,-,-,CAWSPGGNTPYGYTF,TGTGCCTGGAGTCCTGGGGGGAACACCCCATATGGCTACACCTTC
TRBV18,TRBJ2-2,-,TRBD2,CASSQGLAGTGELFF,TGTGCCAGCTCACAAGGACTAGCGGGAACCGGGGAGCTGTTTTTT
TRBV5-1,TRBJ2-2,once,TRBD2,CASSLVLAGTGELFF,TGCGCCAGCAGCTTGGTCCTAGCGGGGACCGGGGAGCTGTTTTTT
TRBV9,TRBJ1-1,-,-,CASSVEEGTEAFF,TGTGCCAGCAGCGTCGAGGAGGGCACTGAAGCTTTCTTT
TRBV30,TRBJ1-2,-,-,CAWSKRADYGYTF,TGTGCCTGGAGTAAAAGGGCAGACTATGGCTACACCTTC
TRBV27,TRBJ1-6,few,-,CASSFRVPLKNSPLHF,TGTGCCAGCAGTTTTAGGGTGCCTTTGAAGAATTCACCCCTCCACTTT
TRBV3-1/TRBV3-2,TRBJ1-4,-,-,CASSPRPKGEKLFF,TGTGCCAGCAGCCCCAGACCGAAGGGTGAAAAACTGTTTTTT
TRBV7-9,TRBJ2-7,-,-,CASSRGDGLSYEQYF,TGTGCCAGCAGCCGGGGAGACGGACTCTCCTACGAGCAGTACTTC
TRBV18,TRBJ2-7,-,-,CASSQIYEQYF,TGTGCCAGCTCACAGATATACGAGCAGTACTTC
TRBV5-1,TRBJ1-4,-,-,CASSRTLADEKLFF,TGCGCCAGCAGCCGAACACTCGCGGATGAAAAACTGTTTTTT
TRBV27,TRBJ2-7,-,-,CASSLSGGHEQYF,TGTGCCAGCAGTTTATCTGGGGGGCACGAGCAGTACTTC
TRBV25-1,TRBJ1-1,-,TRBD1,CASSEYKDRGAEAFF,TGTGCCAGCAGTGAATACAAGGACAGGGGAGCGGAAGCTTTCTTT
TRBV21-1,TRBJ2-7,-,-,CASSKDRCPGGNYEQYF,TGTGCCAGCAGCAAAGACCGCTGTCCGGGAGGAAACTACGAGCAGTACTTC
TRBV7-9,TRBJ2-1,-,TRBD1,CASSNRGKNEQFF,TGTGCCAGCAGCAACAGGGGGAAGAATGAGCAGTTCTTC
TRBV4-1,TRBJ2-1,-,-,CASSPPGRGIRNEQFF,TGCGCCAGCAGCCCCCCCGGGCGGGGCATACGCAATGAGCAGTTCTTC
TRBV6-1,TRBJ2-7,-,TRBD2,CASSGEGLALSYEQYF,TGTGCCAGCAGTGGGGAGGGACTAGCGCTCTCCTACGAGCAGTACTTC
TRBV28,TRBJ2-2,-,-,CASSPPGRARGGELFF,TGTGCCAGCAGTCCCCCGGGACGGGCTCGTGGCGGGGAGCTGTTTTTT
TRBV28,TRBJ1-2,-,-,CASIRVGGGYTF,TGTGCCAGCATTCGGGTGGGGGGCGGCTACACCTTC
TRBV19,TRBJ1-6,-,TRBD1,CASSLTGERSPLHF,TGTGCCAGTAGCCTGACAGGGGAAAGATCACCCCTCCACTTT
TRBV28,TRBJ2-2,once,TRBD1,CASSRTGAGELFF,TGTGCCAGCAGTCGGACAGGGGCCGGGGAGCTGTTTTTT
TRBV7-2,TRBJ2-7,-,-,CASSLDFGRTYEQYF,TGTGCCAGCAGCTTAGACTTCGGCAGAACCTACGAGCAGTACTTC
TRBV3-1/TRBV3-2,TRBJ2-7,-,-,CASSQVALKGSYEQYF,TGTGCCAGCAGCCAAGTAGCCCTTAAGGGTAGCTACGAGCAGTACTTC
TRBV11-3,TRBJ2-2,many,-,CASSLSGTGELFF,TGTGCCAGCAGCTTATCCGGGACCGGGGAGCTGTTTTTT
TRBV7-9,TRBJ2-3,-,-,CASSFWSDTQYF,TGTGCCAGCAGCTTTTGGTCAGATACGCAGTATTTT
TRBV24-1,TRBJ2-1,-,TRBD2,CATGLTASGLNEQFF,TGTGCCACCGGCCTTACGGCTAGCGGGCTCAATGAGCAGTTCTTC
TRBV18,TRBJ1-5,few,-,CASCASPGGNQPQHF,TGTGCCAGCTGTGCTAGTCCGGGGGGCAATCAGCCCCAGCATTTT
TRBV29-1,TRBJ2-4,-,-,CSAWGFGAKNIQYF,TGCAGCGCCTGGGGATTCGGGGCCAAAAACATTCAGTACTTC
TRBV7-8,TRBJ2-5,-,-,CASSLSEGRETQYF,TGTGCCAGCAGCTTAAGCGAGGGGCGAGAGACCCAGTACTTC
TRBV9,TRBJ1-3,-,-,CASSEGEGAGNTIYF,TGTGCCAGCAGCGAGGGGGAGGGAGCCGGAAACACCATATATTTT
TRBV7-2,TRBJ2-7,-,TRBD2,CASRPTSGSWNEQYF,TGTGCCAGCAGACCTACTAGCGGGAGTTGGAACGAGCAGTACTTC
TRBV10-3,TRBJ2-1,-,TRBD2,CAISEYLAGVPYNEQFF,TGTGCCATCAGTGAGTACCTAGCGGGAGTCCCATACAATGAGCAGTTCTTC
TRBV29-1,TRBJ2-2,-,-,CSVGGGTGELFF,TGCAGCGTTGGAGGGGGGACCGGGGAGCTGTTTTTT
TRBV5-5,TRBJ1-6,-,-,CASSKSTENSPLHF,TGTGCCAGCAGCAAATCAACGGAGAATTCACCCCTCCACTTT
TRBV27,TRBJ2-7,once,-,CASSLRRGPSYEQYF,TGTGCCAGCAGTTTACGGAGGGGCCCCTCCTACGAGCAGTACTTC
TRBV3-1/TRBV3-2,TRBJ2-5,few,-,CASSQNPLGQETQYF,TGTGCCAGCAGCCAAAATCCGTTGGGGCAAGAGACCCAGTACTTC
TRBV27,TRBJ2-4,once,-,CASSLSRSKNIQYF,TGTGCCAGCAGTTTATCCAGGTCCAAAAACATTCAGTACTTC
TRBV6-9,TRBJ2-6,-,TRBD1,CASSQDRGRGANVLTF,TGTGCCAGCAGCCAAGACAGGGGGCGAGGGGCCAACGTCCTGACTTTC
TRBV6-5,TRBJ1-4,-,-,CAIGTEKLFF,TGTGCCATCGGGACGGAAAAACTGTTTTTT